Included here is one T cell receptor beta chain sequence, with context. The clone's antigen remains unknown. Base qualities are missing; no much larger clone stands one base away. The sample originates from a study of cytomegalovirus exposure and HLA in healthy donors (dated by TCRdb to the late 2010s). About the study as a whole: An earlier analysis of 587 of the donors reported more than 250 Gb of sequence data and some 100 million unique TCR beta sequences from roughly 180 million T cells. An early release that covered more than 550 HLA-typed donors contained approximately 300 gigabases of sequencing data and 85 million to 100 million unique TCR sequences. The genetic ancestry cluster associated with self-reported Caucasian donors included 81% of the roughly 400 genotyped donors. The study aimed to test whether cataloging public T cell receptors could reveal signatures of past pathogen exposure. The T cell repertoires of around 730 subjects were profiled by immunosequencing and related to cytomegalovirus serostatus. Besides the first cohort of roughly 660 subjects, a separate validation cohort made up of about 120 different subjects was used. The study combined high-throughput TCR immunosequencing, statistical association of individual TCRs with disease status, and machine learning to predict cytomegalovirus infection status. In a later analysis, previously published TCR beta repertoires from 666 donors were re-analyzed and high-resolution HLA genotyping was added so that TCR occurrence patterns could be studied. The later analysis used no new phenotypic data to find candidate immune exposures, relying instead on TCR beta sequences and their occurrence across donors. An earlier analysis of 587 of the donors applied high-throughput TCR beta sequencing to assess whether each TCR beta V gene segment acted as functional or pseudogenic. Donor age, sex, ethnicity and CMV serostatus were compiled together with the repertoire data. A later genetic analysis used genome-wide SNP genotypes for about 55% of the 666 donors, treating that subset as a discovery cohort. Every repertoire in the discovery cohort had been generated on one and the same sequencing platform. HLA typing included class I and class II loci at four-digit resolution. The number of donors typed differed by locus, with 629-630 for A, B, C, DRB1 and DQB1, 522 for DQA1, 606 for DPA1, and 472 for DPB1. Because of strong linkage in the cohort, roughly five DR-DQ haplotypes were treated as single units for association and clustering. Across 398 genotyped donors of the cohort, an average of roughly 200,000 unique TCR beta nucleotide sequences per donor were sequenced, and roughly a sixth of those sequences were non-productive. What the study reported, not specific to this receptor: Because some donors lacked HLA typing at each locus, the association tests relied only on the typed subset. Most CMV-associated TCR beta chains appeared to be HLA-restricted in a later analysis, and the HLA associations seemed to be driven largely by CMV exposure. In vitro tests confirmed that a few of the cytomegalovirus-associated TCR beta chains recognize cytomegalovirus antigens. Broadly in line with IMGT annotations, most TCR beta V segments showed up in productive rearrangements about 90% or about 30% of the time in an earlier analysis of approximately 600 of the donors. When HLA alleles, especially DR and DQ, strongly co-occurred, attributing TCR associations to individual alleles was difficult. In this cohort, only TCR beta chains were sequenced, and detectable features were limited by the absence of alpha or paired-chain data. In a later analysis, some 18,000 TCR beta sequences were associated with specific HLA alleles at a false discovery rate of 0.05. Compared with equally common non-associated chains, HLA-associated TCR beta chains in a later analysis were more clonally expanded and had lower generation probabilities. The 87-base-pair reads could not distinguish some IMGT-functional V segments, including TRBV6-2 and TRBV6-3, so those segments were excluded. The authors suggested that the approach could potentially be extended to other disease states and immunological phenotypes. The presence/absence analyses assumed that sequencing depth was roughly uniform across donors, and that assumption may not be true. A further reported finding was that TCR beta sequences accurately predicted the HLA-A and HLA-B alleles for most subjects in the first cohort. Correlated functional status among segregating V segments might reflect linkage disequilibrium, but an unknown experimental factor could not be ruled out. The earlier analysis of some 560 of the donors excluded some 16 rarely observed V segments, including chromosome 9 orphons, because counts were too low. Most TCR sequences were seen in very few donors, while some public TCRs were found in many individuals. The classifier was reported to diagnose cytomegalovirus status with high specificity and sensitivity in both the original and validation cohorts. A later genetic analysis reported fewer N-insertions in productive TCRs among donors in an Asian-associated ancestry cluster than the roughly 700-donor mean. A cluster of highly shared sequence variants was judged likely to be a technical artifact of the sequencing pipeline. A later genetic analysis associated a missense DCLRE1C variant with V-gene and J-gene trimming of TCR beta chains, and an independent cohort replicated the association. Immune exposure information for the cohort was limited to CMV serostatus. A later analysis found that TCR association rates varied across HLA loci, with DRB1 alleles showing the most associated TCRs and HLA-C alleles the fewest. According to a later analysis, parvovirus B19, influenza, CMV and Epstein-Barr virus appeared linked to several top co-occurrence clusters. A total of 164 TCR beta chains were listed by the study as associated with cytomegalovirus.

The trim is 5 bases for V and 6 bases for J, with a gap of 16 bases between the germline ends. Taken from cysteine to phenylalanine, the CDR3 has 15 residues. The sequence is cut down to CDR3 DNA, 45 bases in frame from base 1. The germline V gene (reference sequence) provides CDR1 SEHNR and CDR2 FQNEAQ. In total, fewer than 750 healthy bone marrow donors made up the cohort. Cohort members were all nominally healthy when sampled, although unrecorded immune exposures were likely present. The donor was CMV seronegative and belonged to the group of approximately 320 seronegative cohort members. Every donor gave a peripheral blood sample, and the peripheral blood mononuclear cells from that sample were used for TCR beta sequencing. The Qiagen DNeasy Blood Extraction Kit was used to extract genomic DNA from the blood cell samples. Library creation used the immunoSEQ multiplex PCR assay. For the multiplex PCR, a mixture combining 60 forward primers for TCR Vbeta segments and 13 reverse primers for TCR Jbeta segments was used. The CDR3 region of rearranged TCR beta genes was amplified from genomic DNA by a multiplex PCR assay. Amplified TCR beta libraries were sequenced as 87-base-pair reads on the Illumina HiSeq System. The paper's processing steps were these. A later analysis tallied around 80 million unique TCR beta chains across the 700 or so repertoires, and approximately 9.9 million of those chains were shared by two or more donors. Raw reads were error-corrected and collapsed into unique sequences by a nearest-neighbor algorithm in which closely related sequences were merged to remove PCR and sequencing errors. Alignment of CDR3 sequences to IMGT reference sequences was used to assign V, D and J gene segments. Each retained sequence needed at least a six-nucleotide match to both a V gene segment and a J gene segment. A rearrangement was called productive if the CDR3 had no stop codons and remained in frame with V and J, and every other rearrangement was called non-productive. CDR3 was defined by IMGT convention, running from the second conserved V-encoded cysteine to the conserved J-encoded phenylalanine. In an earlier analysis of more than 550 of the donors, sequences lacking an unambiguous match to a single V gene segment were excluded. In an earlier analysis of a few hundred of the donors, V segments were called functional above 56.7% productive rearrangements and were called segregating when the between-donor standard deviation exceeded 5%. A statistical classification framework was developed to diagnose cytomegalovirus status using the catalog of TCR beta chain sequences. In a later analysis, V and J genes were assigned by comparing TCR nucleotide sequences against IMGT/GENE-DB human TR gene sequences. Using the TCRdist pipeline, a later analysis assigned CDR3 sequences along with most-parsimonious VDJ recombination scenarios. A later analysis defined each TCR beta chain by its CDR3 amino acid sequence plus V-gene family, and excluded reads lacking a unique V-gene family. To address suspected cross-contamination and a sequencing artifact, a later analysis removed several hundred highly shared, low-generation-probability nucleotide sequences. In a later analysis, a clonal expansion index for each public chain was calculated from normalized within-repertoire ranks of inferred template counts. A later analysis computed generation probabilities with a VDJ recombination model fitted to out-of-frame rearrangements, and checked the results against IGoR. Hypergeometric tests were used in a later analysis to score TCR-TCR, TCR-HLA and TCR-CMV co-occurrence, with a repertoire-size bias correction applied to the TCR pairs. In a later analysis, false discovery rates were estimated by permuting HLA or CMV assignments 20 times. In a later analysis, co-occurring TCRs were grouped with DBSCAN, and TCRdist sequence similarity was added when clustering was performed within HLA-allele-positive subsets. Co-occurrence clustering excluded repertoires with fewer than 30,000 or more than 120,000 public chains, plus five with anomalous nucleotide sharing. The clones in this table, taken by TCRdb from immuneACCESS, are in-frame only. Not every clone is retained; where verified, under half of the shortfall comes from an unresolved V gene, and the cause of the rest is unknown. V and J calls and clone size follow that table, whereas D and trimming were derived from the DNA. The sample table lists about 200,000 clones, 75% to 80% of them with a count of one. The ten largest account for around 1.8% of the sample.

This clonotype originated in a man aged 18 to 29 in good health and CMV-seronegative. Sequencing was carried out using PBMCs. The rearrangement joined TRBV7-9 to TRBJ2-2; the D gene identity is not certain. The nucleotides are TGTGCCAGCAGCCCCGACTCCAACTCACCCGGGGAGCTGTTTTTT. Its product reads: CASSPDSNSPGELFF.